The entry below describes one T cell receptor beta chain. Its antigen is unknown. Per the germline V gene, CDR1 is KGHDR and CDR2 is SFDVKD. V was pared by 1 base and J by 12 bases, with 12 bases between. This CDR3 has 13 amino acids. Sequencing of TCR beta was carried out in blood CD8+ and CD4+ T cells. TEMRA cells were FACS-enriched, while CD8+ and CD4+ T cells were negatively isolated. An amount of RNA that ranged from roughly 0.5 to 1 ug was reverse transcribed with random hexamers. A multiplex approach, immunoSEQ multiplex PCR, amplified TCR beta CDR3 across 54 Vbeta and 13 Jbeta. TCRdb reprocessed the immunoSEQ multiplex PCR reads via MiXCR and lists one record per CDR3 protein. The sample contains about 120,000 distinct CDR3 sequences, roughly 95% of which appear only once. This sample was taken from a study of CD8 T cells in Susac syndrome. The study's findings and limits: CD4+ T cell repertoires in Susac syndrome lacked clonal expansion.

This chain connects TRBV24-1 to TRBJ2-1, with D perhaps TRBD2 (6 bases). What was sequenced was CD4+ T cells from PBMCs. This TCR came from a human donor with Susac syndrome. CDR3 sequence: CATSDFFGGRQFF. CDR3 nucleotide sequence: TGTGCCACCAGTGATTTCTTCGGGGGACGGCAGTTCTTC.